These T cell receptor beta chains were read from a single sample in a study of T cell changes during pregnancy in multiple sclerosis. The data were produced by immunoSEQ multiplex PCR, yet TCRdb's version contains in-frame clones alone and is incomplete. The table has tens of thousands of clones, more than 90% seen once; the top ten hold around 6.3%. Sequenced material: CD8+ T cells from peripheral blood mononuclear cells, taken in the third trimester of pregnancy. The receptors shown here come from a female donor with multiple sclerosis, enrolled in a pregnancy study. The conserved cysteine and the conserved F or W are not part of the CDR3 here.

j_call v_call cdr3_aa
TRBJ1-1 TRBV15 ATSRTNFGQGGTEAF
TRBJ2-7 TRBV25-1 ASRPGQETYEQY
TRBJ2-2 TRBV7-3 ASSLTGAHTGELF
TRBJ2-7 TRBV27 ASSLSPLLYEQY
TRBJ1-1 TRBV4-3 ASSQPKAF
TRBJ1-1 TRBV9 ASSETGVAEAF
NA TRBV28 ASSLGRIVSYEQY
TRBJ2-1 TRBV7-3 ASSLLAGGDNEQF
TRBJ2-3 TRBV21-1 ASSKVPGGDTQY
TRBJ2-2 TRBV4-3 ASSQDLAGGTGELF
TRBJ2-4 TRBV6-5 ASSYSEGAAQY
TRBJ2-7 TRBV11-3 ASSLGTEYEQY
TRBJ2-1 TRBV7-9 ASSSLAGAYNEQF
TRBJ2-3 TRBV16 ASSQSLGLSTDTQY
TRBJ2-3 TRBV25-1 ASSESYRGVTDTQY
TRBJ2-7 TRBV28 ASTTDRGRPYEQY
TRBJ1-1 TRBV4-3 ASSPGHRMNTEAF
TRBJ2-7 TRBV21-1 ASSFIRGWGERYEQY
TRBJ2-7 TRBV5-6 ASSPGDSSYEQY
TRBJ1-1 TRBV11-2 ASSRVWTEAF
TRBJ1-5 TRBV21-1 ASSKEGSGGLADQPQH
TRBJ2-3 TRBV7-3 ASSLGQDTDTQY
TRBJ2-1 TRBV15 ATSREARMSSYNEQF
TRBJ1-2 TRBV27 ASTSLGGLYGYT
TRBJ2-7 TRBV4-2 ASSQVPPGLAGGQRDEQY
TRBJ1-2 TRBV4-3 ASSQDGDRAEGYT
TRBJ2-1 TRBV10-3 AISESRAGGYTEQF
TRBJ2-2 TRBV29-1 SVDSLDTGELF
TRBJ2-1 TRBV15 ATTGQYNEQF
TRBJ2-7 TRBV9 ASSVSRGVLNEQY
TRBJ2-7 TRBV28 ASSLTTAGGDDYEQY
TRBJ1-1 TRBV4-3 ASSQGQGYTEAF
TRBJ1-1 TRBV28 ASSLSTRAEAF
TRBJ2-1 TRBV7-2 ASSFLLGGRSNEQF
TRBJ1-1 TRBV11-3 ASSLDRFEAF
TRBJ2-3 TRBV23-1 ASSQPGQLGMADTQY
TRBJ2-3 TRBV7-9 ASSFPGVSTDTQY
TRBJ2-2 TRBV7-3 ASSPRSGELF
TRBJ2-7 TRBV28 ASSLRDYYSGRYEQY
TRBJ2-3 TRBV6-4 ASRSGASTDTQY
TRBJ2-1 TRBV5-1 ASSFTPYNEQF
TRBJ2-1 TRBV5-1 ASSPLNPSTDEQF
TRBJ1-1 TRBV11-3 ASSFDRAATEAF
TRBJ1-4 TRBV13 ASRSTGGGTNEKLF
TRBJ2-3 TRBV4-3 ASSPGGGTDTQY